These T cell receptor beta chains were read from a single sample in a study of cytomegalovirus exposure and HLA in healthy donors. The assay was immunoSEQ multiplex PCR, and TCRdb's table has in-frame clones only and misses some. Among over 150,000 clones listed, approximately 81% were seen once. Sequencing was done on a sample of PBMCs. These TCRs come from a woman under 40 in good health and CMV-seronegative. Both conserved end residues are part of each CDR3. Each record gives: D gene, V gene, J gene, clone size, CDR3 DNA, CDR3 protein. A D gene is named only where the DNA matches it firmly. Size values are once, few and many counts, or a class for expanded clones, and some rows have none.

>TRBD2|TRBV5-1|TRBJ2-2|.
TGCGCCAGCAGCCCCCCTAGCGGCGGGGAGCTGTTTTTT
CASSPPSGGELFF
>.|TRBV5-1|TRBJ1-2|.
TGCGCCAGCAGCTTGACGGAGTTCTATGGCTACACCTTC
CASSLTEFYGYTF
>.|TRBV28|TRBJ2-7|.
TGTGCCAGCAGTAGTGGACATAGCTACGAGCAGTACTTC
CASSSGHSYEQYF
>.|TRBV6-6|TRBJ1-4|.
TGTGCCAGCAGCATGGGCACAGGTGGAGAAAAACTGTTTTTT
CASSMGTGGEKLFF
>.|TRBV19|TRBJ2-1|.
TGTGCCAGTAGTATAGATCTATACCCACGTCTTACCTACAATGAGCAGTTCTTC
CASSIDLYPRLTYNEQFF
>TRBD2|TRBV7-8|TRBJ2-5|.
TGTGCCAGCAGCGGCGGGACTAGTCGACAAGAGACCCAGTACTTC
CASSGGTSRQETQYF
>.|TRBV18|TRBJ1-1|.
TGTGCCAGCTCGGAAGTACAGGGTATGAACACTGAAGCTTTCTTT
CASSEVQGMNTEAFF
>.|TRBV5-1|TRBJ1-2|.
TGCGCCAGCAGCTTACAGGGAAGGCATGGCTACACCTTC
CASSLQGRHGYTF
>TRBD2|TRBV7-3|TRBJ2-1|.
TGTGCCAGCAGCACGCAAGCCTCGGGACTAGCGGGAGCCAATGAGCAGTTCTTC
CASSTQASGLAGANEQFF
>TRBD2|TRBV28|TRBJ2-3|.
TGTGCCAGCAGTTTAGTGCCTAGCGGGGGGAGAGATACGCAGTATTTT
CASSLVPSGGRDTQYF
>TRBD1|TRBV10-3|TRBJ2-7|.
TGTGCCATCAGTGAGGTCGGGACAGGTATCTACGAGCAGTACTTC
CAISEVGTGIYEQYF
>TRBD2|TRBV5-1|TRBJ2-3|few
TGCGCCAGCAGCGAGCAGCGGGGGGCGCGCACAGATACGCAGTATTTT
CASSEQRGARTDTQYF
>.|TRBV28|TRBJ1-1|.
TGTGCCAGCAGTTCAGGACAGATAAACACTGAAGCTTTCTTT
CASSSGQINTEAFF
>.|TRBV7-9|TRBJ1-2|.
TGTGCCAGCAGCTTCCCCCTTCAGGGCTACACCTTC
CASSFPLQGYTF
>TRBD2|TRBV28|TRBJ2-1|.
TGTGCCAGCAGTGCGGCTAGCGGACCTTACAATGAGCAGTTCTTC
CASSAASGPYNEQFF
>.|TRBV25-1|TRBJ1-3|.
TGTGCCAGCAGTGAATGGGGGGACTCCGGAAACACCATATATTTT
CASSEWGDSGNTIYF
>.|TRBV7-8|TRBJ2-7|.
TGTGCCAGCAGCTCAAAGGAGGTGCCCCGGTTTATTCAAGAGCAGTACTTC
CASSSKEVPRFIQEQYF
>TRBD1|TRBV19|TRBJ1-3|.
TGTGCCAGTAGTATGCCTATCTCCGGGACAGGGCGCTCTGGAAACACCATATATTTT
CASSMPISGTGRSGNTIYF
>.|TRBV5-1|TRBJ2-1|.
TGCGCCAGCAGCTTGGTGGACACGGACTACAATGAGCAGTTCTTC
CASSLVDTDYNEQFF
>.|TRBV18|TRBJ2-5|.
TGTGCCAGCTCACCGGGGGGGACATCTAAAGAGACCCAGTACTTC
CASSPGGTSKETQYF
>.|TRBV6-5|TRBJ1-1|.
TGTGCCAGCAGTCAGGGCGGCGGGATCACTGAAGCTTTCTTT
CASSQGGGITEAFF
>.|TRBV4-3|TRBJ2-7|.
TGCGCCAGCAGCCAAGACACAGGTTCCTACGAGCAGTACTTC
CASSQDTGSYEQYF
>.|TRBV2|TRBJ1-5|.
TGTGCCAGCAGTGTTGAGAGCAATCAGCCCCAGCATTTT
CASSVESNQPQHF
>TRBD1|TRBV7-8|TRBJ1-1|.
TGTGCCAGCAGCTACGGACAGGGCGAAGCTTTCTTT
CASSYGQGEAFF
>.|TRBV19|TRBJ1-5|.
TGTGCCAGTAGTGTAGACGGTTATCAGCCCCAGCATTTT
CASSVDGYQPQHF
>.|TRBV4-1|TRBJ2-6|.
TGCGCCAGCAGCCCTGGATTCTCTGGGGCCAACGGCCTGACTTTC
CASSPGFSGANGLTF
>.|TRBV5-1|TRBJ1-4|.
TGCGCCAGCAGCTTGGCCGGTCGCCAGGTGGATGAAAAACTGTTTTTT
CASSLAGRQVDEKLFF
>TRBD1|TRBV29-1|TRBJ2-4|.
TGCAGCGTTGTTAACCAGGGGGTGGGGAACAGTCAGTACTTC
CSVVNQGVGNSQYF
>.|TRBV21-1|TRBJ1-5|.
TGTGCCAGCAGCAAAGGGAAGGGACAGGGCGATCAGCCCCAGCATTTT
CASSKGKGQGDQPQHF
>TRBD1|TRBV29-1|TRBJ1-5|.
TGCAGCGTTGAAACCGGGACAGGGGGCAATCAGCCCCAGCATTTT
CSVETGTGGNQPQHF
>TRBD1|TRBV27|TRBJ2-7|.
TGTGCCAGCAGTCGCGCCGGGACAGGGGCCTACGAGCAGTACTTC
CASSRAGTGAYEQYF
>.|TRBV2|TRBJ2-7|.
TGTGCCAGCACCGCGGCCTACGAGCAGTACTTC
CASTAAYEQYF